The 17 T cell receptor beta chains below were found in one sample sequenced in a study of T cells expressing NK-cell markers. TCRdb re-called the 5' RACE reads and catalogs CDR3 proteins one per entry, DNA excluded. The sample includes around 180,000 distinct CDR3 sequences. Sequencing used blood T cells: a sorted CD56 or NKG2C T cell subset, CD4+ or CD8+ T cells, or bulk PBMC T cells (not recorded which). The receptors originated from a man between 18 and 69 years old in good health.

This chain joins TRBV5-5 and TRBJ2-7; the D gene TCRdb calls, TRBD1, cannot be checked with no DNA. Germline loops: CDR1 SGHKS, CDR2 YYEKEE (reference sequence). This CDR3 region has 16 residues. The CDR3 is CASGFLVGTGAYEQYF.

The V and J genes are TRBV12-3 or TRBV12-4 and TRBJ2-7; the D call from TCRdb, TRBD1, cannot be confirmed without DNA. This CDR3 region has 17 residues. The CDR3 is CASSQPGGAGASYEQYF.

The chain is built from TRBV12-3 or TRBV12-4 and TRBJ1-4; the TCRdb D gene call, TRBD1, has no DNA to confirm it. CDR3 size: 16 residues. This CDR3 is CASSFPLGQNNEKLFF.

The chain is built from TRBV2 and TRBJ2-5; no DNA is available, so the TRBD2 call from TCRdb remains unchecked. CDR3 length: 15 residues. In germline, CDR1 is SNHLY, CDR2 FYNNEI. This chain's CDR3 is CASSSSTGRAETQYF.

The chain recombines TRBV28 with TRBJ2-1; TCRdb's D call of TRBD1 is untestable without DNA. CDR1 is MDHEN and CDR2 is SYDVKM in the germline V gene. There are 15 residues in the CDR3. CDR3 amino acids: CASNPDRTIYNEQFF.

The chain couples TRBV12-3 or TRBV12-4 to TRBJ2-2. This CDR3 is 15 amino acids long. The CDR3 sequence: CASSFQRPNTGELFF.

The chain employs TRBV27 and TRBJ2-1; TCRdb indicates TRBD1, and absent DNA this call remains unverified. Germline V gene lookup returns CDR1 MNHEY and CDR2 SMNVEV (reference sequence). The CDR3 runs 14 residues. CDR3 region: CASSLSDPRGEQFF.

This sequence joins TRBV7-9 and TRBJ1-1. This CDR3 region has 16 residues. The V gene's germline CDR1 is SEHNR and CDR2 FQNEAQ (reference sequence). The CDR3 protein is CASSLVAGFMNTEAFF.

The chain recombines TRBV7-9 with TRBJ2-5; the TRBD2 assignment by TCRdb is unverifiable without DNA. CDR1 SEHNR and CDR2 FQNEAQ come from the germline V gene (reference sequence). This CDR3 region has 16 residues. CDR3 sequence: CASSLLAGEQKKTQYF.

The chain combines TRBV10-1 with TRBJ1-1; TCRdb's assignment of TRBD1 cannot be checked, as there is no DNA. Germline CDR1 is WNHNN and CDR2 is SYGVQD (reference sequence). This CDR3 has 16 amino acids. CDR3: CASSEDTTGGGTEAFF.

The gene calls are TRBV24-1 and TRBJ2-7; TCRdb gives TRBD1 as the D gene, but with no DNA this cannot be confirmed. The CDR3 runs 13 residues. The V gene's germline CDR1 is KGHDR and CDR2 SFDVKD. CDR3 loop: CATNLQTGYEQYF.

This chain connects TRBV4-1 to TRBJ2-5. This CDR3 contains 15 residues. Germline V gene data show CDR1 as MGHRA and CDR2 as YSYEKL. The CDR3: CASSQEGWVGETQYF.

The chain recombines TRBV4-2 with TRBJ1-3. Germline V CDR1 and CDR2: LGHNA, YNFKEQ. The CDR3 has 14 amino acids. The CDR3 loop is CASTLTLSGNTIYF.

The rearrangement joins TRBV7-9 to TRBJ2-7; TCRdb gives TRBD1 as the D gene, but with no DNA this cannot be confirmed. The CDR3 is 15 residues long. From germline, CDR1 is SEHNR and CDR2 FQNEAQ (reference sequence). CDR3: CASSSTGVTHYEQYF.

V and J are TRBV19 and TRBJ2-2; without DNA, the TCRdb call of TRBD1 cannot be checked. The germline gives CDR1 LNHDA, CDR2 SQIVND (reference sequence). This CDR3 has 15 residues. The CDR3 region is CASSPGTGPTGELFF.

This chain joins TRBV14 and TRBJ2-1; TCRdb picks TRBD1, but there is no DNA to check that call. From germline, CDR1 is SGHDN and CDR2 FVKESK. The CDR3 loop spans 15 amino acids. The CDR3 protein is CASSLYRGPYNEQFF.

The V gene is TRBV13, the J gene TRBJ2-2; lacking DNA, the TRBD1 call made by TCRdb goes unchecked. The CDR3 covers 14 residues. Germline CDR1 and CDR2: PRHDT and FYEKMQ (reference sequence). The CDR3 sequence is CATTYRGNTGELFF.